These 19 T cell receptor beta chains originate from one sample sequenced in a study of blood T cell repertoires in COVID-19. Repertoires were generated with immunoSEQ multiplex PCR, while TCRdb's copy carries only in-frame clones and drops some. The data show around 270,000 clones, about 85% seen once. Sequenced: peripheral blood. These receptors were taken from a human donor with COVID-19, enrolled during active disease. The donor label of this sample is uncertain.

V usage is TRBV10-2 and J usage is TRBJ2-2; a possible D gene is TRBD2 (6 bases). Deletions cut 8 bases from V and 0 bases from J, with 16 bases between. The germline V gene encodes CDR1 WSHSY and CDR2 SAAADI. This CDR3 is 16 amino acids long. The CDR3 here is CASRNERVANTGELFF. The DNA of the CDR3 is TGCGCCAGCCGGAACGAGCGGGTAGCGAACACCGGGGAGCTGTTTTTT.

This chain links TRBV7-2 with TRBJ2-1, with TRBD2 matching 13 bases. CDR1 and CDR2 (germline): SGHTA, FQGNSA. V lost 1 base, J lost 10 bases, and 13 bases stayed unmatched. The CDR3 contains 18 residues. The CDR3 nucleotides read TGTGCCAGCAGCTTAGTCCCTCTACTAGCGGGAGGGCCTCGGGAGCAGTTCTTC. Its protein is CASSLVPLLAGGPREQFF.

In nucleotides, the CDR3 is TGTGCCAGCAGTGAAGCGGATAACCTAGCGGGAGTGGCCGGGGAGCTGTTTTTT. Amino acids: CASSEADNLAGVAGELFF. The chain recombines TRBV6-1 with TRBJ2-2; TRBD2 agrees at 10 bases. Germline-derived CDR1 and CDR2 are MNHNS and SASEGT. The CDR3 is made up of 18 amino acids. V was pared by 0 bases and J by 6 bases, with 10 bases of the junction left unmatched.

The chain uses TRBV6-6 and TRBJ1-2; TRBD1 aligns across 10 bases. Trimming cost V 1 base and J 5 bases; bases outside gene matches: 4. Germline CDR1 is MNHNY and CDR2 is SVGAGI (reference sequence). This CDR3 has 15 amino acids. CDR3 nucleotides: TGTGCCAGCAGTTACTTTCCGGGACAGGGGTATGGCTACACCTTC. Its protein product is CASSYFPGQGYGYTF.

The gene calls are TRBV18 and TRBJ1-3; D perhaps matches TRBD1 (6 bases). The CDR3 covers 15 residues. Germline loops: CDR1 KGHSH, CDR2 LQKENI. Between the trimmed V and J ends, which lost 6 bases and 2 bases, there was a span of 14 bases. CDR3 nucleotide sequence: TGTGCCAGCTCCCCCCAGGGGAATACTGGAAACACCATATATTTT. As protein: CASSPQGNTGNTIYF.

The gene calls are TRBV11-2 and TRBJ1-2, with 8 bases matching TRBD1. Germline CDR1 is SGHAT and CDR2 is FQNNGV. The V and J ends lost 3 bases and 2 bases, in that order; junction bases with no gene match: 5. This CDR3 contains 15 residues. The CDR3 protein is CASSLEQGGNYGYTF. The CDR3 DNA reads as TGTGCCAGCAGCTTGGAACAGGGGGGGAACTATGGCTACACCTTC.

The chain joins TRBV7-9 to TRBJ2-1; possibly TRBD1 for D (7 bases). V was cut by 8 bases and J by 3 bases, with 26 bases left in between. This CDR3 is built from 18 residues. Germline loops: CDR1 SEHNR, CDR2 FQNEAQ (reference sequence). CDR3 DNA sequence: TGTGCCAGCTTCCATACAGGGGTAGGTGGCGGGGTCTACAATGAGCAGTTCTTC. Its translation: CASFHTGVGGGVYNEQFF.

V usage is TRBV30 and J usage is TRBJ1-1; D is uncertain. CDR1 is GTSNPN, CDR2 SVGIG, per germline (reference sequence). The CDR3 extends over 14 amino acids. With 0 bases removed from V and 0 bases from J, the gap between germline ends came to 8 bases. In nucleotides, the CDR3 is TGTGCCTGGAGTGTACGGGTGGTGAACACTGAAGCTTTCTTT. Its translation: CAWSVRVVNTEAFF.

This chain uses TRBV24-1 with TRBJ2-5; perhaps TRBD2 as D (6 bases). The CDR3 sequence is 14 residues long. Germline V CDR1 and CDR2: KGHDR, SFDVKD. V gave up 6 bases and J gave up 3 bases, with 13 bases separating them. CDR3 DNA sequence: TGTGCCACCAGTCCCAATAGCGGAGAAGAGACCCAGTACTTC. Protein: CATSPNSGEETQYF.

The V gene is TRBV7-2, the J gene TRBJ2-2, with TRBD1 as a possible D gene (6 bases). Deletions cut 6 bases from V and 4 bases from J, with 9 bases between. The CDR3 has 13 amino acids. Germline V lookup: CDR1 SGHTA, CDR2 FQGNSA. The CDR3 nucleotides are TGTGCCAGCAGAGGGGGTCTCACCGGGGAGCTGTTTTTT. Its translation: CASRGGLTGELFF.

This clone was picked up one time. The chain links TRBV10-2 to TRBJ1-1, with a weak D call TRBD1 (5 bases). The CDR3 is 14 amino acids. Germline V gives CDR1 WSHSY, CDR2 SAAADI. V was trimmed by 2 bases and J by 4 bases, leaving 11 bases between them. For the CDR3, the DNA is TGCGCCAGCAGTGAGGATGCGGGGACCACTGAAGCTTTCTTT. Protein: CASSEDAGTTEAFF.

CDR3 nucleotide sequence: TGTGCCAGCAGCTTGGAGGGCGGGACGAATAGGGATACGCAGTATTTT. The encoded protein is CASSLEGGTNRDTQYF. The chain carries TRBV5-5 and TRBJ2-3; weak D call: TRBD2 (6 bases). In germline, CDR1 is SGHKS, CDR2 YYEKEE (reference sequence). V lost 0 bases, J lost 6 bases, and 17 bases lay in between. CDR3 size: 16 residues.

The CDR3 region has the DNA TGCAGCGTCTTCAGACAGGTGGGAGAGACCCAGTACTTC. The encoded protein is CSVFRQVGETQYF. This chain joins TRBV29-1 and TRBJ2-5; a weak D match, TRBD1 (6 bases). The CDR3 covers 13 residues. Per the germline V gene, CDR1 is SQVTM and CDR2 is ANQGSEA. V was cut by 6 bases and J by 4 bases, with 15 bases left in between.

The V gene is TRBV7-2, the J gene TRBJ2-5; possible D gene TRBD1, 6 bases. Trimming shortened V by 5 bases and J by 4 bases, and 20 bases separated the two germline ends. CDR1 and CDR2 from the germline V gene are SGHTA and FQGNSA. The CDR3 is made up of 16 amino acids. DNA of the CDR3: TGTGCCAGCAGCCCCCGGCCGGGACATATGGGAGAGACCCAGTACTTC. It specifies CASSPRPGHMGETQYF.

With respect to this clone: The same CDR3 arises from other DNA sequences in this sample as well. The chain couples TRBV18 to TRBJ1-2, with a weak D call TRBD1 (5 bases). This CDR3 spans 12 amino acids. CDR1 and CDR2 (germline): KGHSH, LQKENI. The ends were cut back, 1 base at V and 8 bases at J, with 8 bases in the middle. CDR3 loop: CASSPRRDGYTF. CDR3 nucleotides: TGTGCCAGCTCACCACGGCGGGACGGCTACACCTTC.

The J gene is TRBJ2-7, the V gene TRBV5-5; the match to TRBD1 covers 7 bases. The junction had 9 bases not matched to a gene; V was cut back by 4 bases and J by 2 bases. The CDR3 has 15 amino acids. The germline gives CDR1 SGHKS, CDR2 YYEKEE (reference sequence). Here the CDR3 reads CASSPDRVVAYEQYF. The CDR3 DNA reads TGTGCCAGCAGCCCAGACAGGGTGGTAGCCTACGAGCAGTACTTC.

This clone turned up a few times. The rearrangement uses TRBV13 and TRBJ2-1; D is uncertain. Germline V gene data show CDR1 as PRHDT and CDR2 as FYEKMQ (reference sequence). The CDR3 runs 16 residues. Deletions cut 5 bases from V and 2 bases from J, with 16 bases between. CDR3 coding DNA: TGTGCCAGCAGCCCCCCCAGATTTAGCCCCTACAATGAGCAGTTCTTC. It specifies CASSPPRFSPYNEQFF.

The genes are TRBV5-1 and TRBJ2-1; 9 bases are shared with TRBD2. The germline V gene encodes CDR1 SGHRS and CDR2 YFSETQ. Unmatched junction bases numbered 13, after V lost 4 bases and J lost 5 bases. This CDR3 has 17 residues. CDR3: CASSPRLASGENNEQFF. CDR3 nucleotide sequence: TGCGCCAGCAGCCCACGCCTGGCTAGCGGGGAAAACAATGAGCAGTTCTTC.

Turning to this clone: Other DNA sequences in the sample encode the same CDR3. CDR3 nucleotide sequence: TGCGCCAGCAGCTTAGACTACTTATACAATGAGCAGTTCTTC. Translation gives CASSLDYLYNEQFF. The chain joins TRBV5-1 to TRBJ2-1, with D perhaps TRBD2 (5 bases). The V gene lost 2 bases and the J gene lost 4 bases, with 10 bases spanning the gap. CDR1 SGHRS and CDR2 YFSETQ come from the germline V gene. This CDR3 region has 14 residues. Full variable domain (rest looked up from reference TRBV5-1 and TRBJ2-1): KAGVTQTPRYLIKTRGQQVTLSCSPISGHRSVSWYQQTPGQGLQFLFEYFSETQRNKGNFPGRFSGRQFSNSRSEMNVSTLELGDSALYLCASSLDYLYNEQFFGPGTRLTVL.